Listed here is a single T cell receptor beta chain. What it recognizes is unknown. Libraries were prepared by immunoSEQ multiplex PCR; TCRdb keeps only in-frame clonotypes and omits some of them. The profile shows around 320,000 clones, roughly 84% of them singletons. These data are taken from a study of Ad26.COV2.S vaccination and SARS-CoV-2 variants. Turning to the study itself: Once, or twice with 56 days between doses, Ad26.COV2.S was given intramuscularly. Study results and caveats: For non-spike TCRs, breadth in vaccine recipients resembled that in placebo recipients.

Described treatment: 15 to 20 received Ad26.COV2.S at low or high dose, single or two shots; roughly five received placebo; per-sample allocation not given. Following the first vaccine or placebo injection, samples were taken on day 63. The CDR3 has 13 amino acids. The germline V gene has CDR1 LNHDA and CDR2 SQIVND (reference sequence). Deletions cut 4 bases from V and 4 bases from J, with 10 bases between. The sample was peripheral blood, taken in a trial of Ad26.COV2.S vaccine versus placebo. The chain has TRBV19 and TRBJ1-2; D ambiguous. This clonotype was obtained from a person between 18 and 65 years old who received the Ad26.COV2.S COVID-19 vaccine or a placebo. The DNA for the CDR3 is TGTGCCAGTAGTACCGACATGATCTATGGCTACACCTTC. This translates into CASSTDMIYGYTF.